This T cell receptor (beta chain) was recovered during a study of T-cell reconstitution after alpha-beta-depleted transplantation in children. Study results and caveats: One year post-transplant, T-cell counts and diversity were largely derived from T cells produced anew. About two months after transplant, alpha-beta T cells reportedly came from several hundred expanded graft clones. There were some patients whose high TCRbeta diversity at day 60 came from surviving recipient T cells and thymic progenitors.

There are many counts of this clonotype. Its antigen remains unidentified. Germline CDR1 reads LGHNA; CDR2 reads YSLEER. V trimming: 0 bases; J trimming: 7 bases; junction bases outside the gene matches: 10. The CDR3 totals 16 residues. Unique molecular identifiers featured in how the TCRbeta library was prepared. TCRdb fed the PCR reads into MiXCR, producing one record per CDR3 protein. The sample lists approximately 500,000 distinct CDR3 sequences; 8% to 11% were seen once. This specimen was PBMCs, taken before TCRalphabeta/CD19-depleted stem cell transplant. This chain joins TRBV4-3 and TRBJ2-3; TRBD1 matches at 7 bases. The receptor comes from a child aged 2 to 9 with inherited bone marrow failure, due to receive a stem cell transplant. The chain's CDR3 is CASSQDQTGALNTQYF. CDR3 sequence (DNA): TGCGCCAGCAGCCAAGACCAAACAGGGGCCCTTAATACGCAGTATTTT.